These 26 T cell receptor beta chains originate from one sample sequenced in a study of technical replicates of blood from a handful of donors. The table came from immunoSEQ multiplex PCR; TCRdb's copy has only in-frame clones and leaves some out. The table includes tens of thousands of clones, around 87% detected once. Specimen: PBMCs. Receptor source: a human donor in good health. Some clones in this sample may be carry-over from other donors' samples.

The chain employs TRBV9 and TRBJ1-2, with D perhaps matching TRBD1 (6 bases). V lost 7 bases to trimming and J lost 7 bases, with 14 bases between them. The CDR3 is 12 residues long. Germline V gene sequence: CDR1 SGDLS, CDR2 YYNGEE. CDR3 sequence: CASSKGGAGYTF. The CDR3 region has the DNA TGTGCCAGCTCCAAAGGGGGGGCTGGCTACACCTTC.

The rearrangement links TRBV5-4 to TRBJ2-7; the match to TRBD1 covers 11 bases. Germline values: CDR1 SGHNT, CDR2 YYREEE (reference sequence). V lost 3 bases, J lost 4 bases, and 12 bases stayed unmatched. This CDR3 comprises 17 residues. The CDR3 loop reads CASSSRIRTGGGYEQYF. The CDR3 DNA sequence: TGTGCCAGCAGCTCAAGAATCCGGACAGGGGGCGGTTACGAGCAGTACTTC.

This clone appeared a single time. CDR3: CASTTLAGAYEQYF. In DNA form, the CDR3 reads TGTGCCAGCACCACACTAGCGGGTGCCTACGAGCAGTACTTC. This chain connects TRBV7-2 to TRBJ2-7; 9 nucleotides match TRBD2. Germline CDR1 reads SGHTA; CDR2 reads FQGNSA. There are 14 residues in the CDR3. The J segment lost 2 bases and the V segment lost 7 bases, leaving 6 bases of the junction unmatched.

The CDR3 DNA reads as TGTGCCAGTCCGGGGCGGGGGCTCGCCGAGCAGTACTTC. Its protein product is CASPGRGLAEQYF. This chain connects TRBV25-1 to TRBJ2-7; weak D call: TRBD2 (7 bases). The ends were cut back, 9 bases at V and 6 bases at J, with 18 bases in the middle. Germline loops: CDR1 MGHDK, CDR2 SYGVNS. The CDR3 consists of 13 residues.

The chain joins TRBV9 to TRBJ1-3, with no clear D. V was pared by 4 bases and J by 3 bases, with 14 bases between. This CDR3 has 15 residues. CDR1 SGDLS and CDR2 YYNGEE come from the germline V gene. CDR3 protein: CASSNGPGVGNTIYF. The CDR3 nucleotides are TGTGCCAGCAGCAACGGGCCCGGGGTTGGAAACACCATATATTTT.

CDR3 loop: CASSYSRDSLSYEQYF. The CDR3 DNA reads TGTGCCAGCAGTTACTCCAGGGATTCTCTCTCCTACGAGCAGTACTTC. The chain has TRBV6-6 and TRBJ2-7; the D gene is possibly TRBD1 (5 bases). Trimming shortened V by 0 bases and J by 0 bases, and 12 bases separated the two germline ends. The length of the CDR3 is 16 residues. Germline CDR1 is MNHNY and CDR2 is SVGAGI (reference sequence).

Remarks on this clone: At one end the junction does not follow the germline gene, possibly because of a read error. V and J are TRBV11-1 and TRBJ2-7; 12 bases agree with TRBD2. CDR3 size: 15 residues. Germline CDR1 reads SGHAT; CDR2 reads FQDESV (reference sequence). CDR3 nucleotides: TGTGCCAGCAGCCTAGGACTAGCGGGACCCTATGAGCAGTACTTC. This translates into CASSLGLAGPYEQYF.

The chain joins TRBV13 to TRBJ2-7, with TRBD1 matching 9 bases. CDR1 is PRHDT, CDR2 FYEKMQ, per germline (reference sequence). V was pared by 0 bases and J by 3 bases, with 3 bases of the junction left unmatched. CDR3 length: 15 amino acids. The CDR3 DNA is TGTGCCAGCAGCTTAGGCGGACAGGGGTTCTACGAGCAGTACTTC. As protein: CASSLGGQGFYEQYF.

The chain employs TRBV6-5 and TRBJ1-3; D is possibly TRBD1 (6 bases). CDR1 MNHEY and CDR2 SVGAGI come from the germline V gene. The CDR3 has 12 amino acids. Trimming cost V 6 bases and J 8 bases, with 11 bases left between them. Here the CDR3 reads CASSFRGDTIYF. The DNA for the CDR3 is TGTGCCAGCAGCTTCAGGGGAGACACCATATATTTT.

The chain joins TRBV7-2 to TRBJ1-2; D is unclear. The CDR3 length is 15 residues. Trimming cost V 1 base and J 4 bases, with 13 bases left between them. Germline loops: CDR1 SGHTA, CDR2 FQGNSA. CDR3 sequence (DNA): TGTGCCAGCAGCTTAGTGGTGGATACGGGCTATGGCTACACCTTC. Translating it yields CASSLVVDTGYGYTF.

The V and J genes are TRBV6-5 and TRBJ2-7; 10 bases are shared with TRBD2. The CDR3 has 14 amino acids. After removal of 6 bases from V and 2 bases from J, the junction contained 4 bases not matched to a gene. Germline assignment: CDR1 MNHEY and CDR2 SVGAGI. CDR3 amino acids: CASRRTSGPYEQYF. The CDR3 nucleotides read TGTGCCAGCAGACGGACTAGCGGCCCCTACGAGCAGTACTTC.

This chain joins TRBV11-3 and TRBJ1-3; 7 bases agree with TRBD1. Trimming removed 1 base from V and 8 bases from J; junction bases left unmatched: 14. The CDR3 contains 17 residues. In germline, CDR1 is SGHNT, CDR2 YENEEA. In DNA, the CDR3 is TGTGCCAGCAGCTTAGGGGAACCCGGACAGGCAGCGGACACCATATATTTT. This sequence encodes CASSLGEPGQAADTIYF.

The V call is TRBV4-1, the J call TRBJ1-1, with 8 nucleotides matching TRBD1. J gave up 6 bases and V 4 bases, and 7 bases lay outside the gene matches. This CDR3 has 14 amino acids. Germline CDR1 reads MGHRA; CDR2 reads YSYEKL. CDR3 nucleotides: TGCGCCAGCAGCCTCGGACAGGGCGTTCCTGAAGCTTTCTTT. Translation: CASSLGQGVPEAFF.

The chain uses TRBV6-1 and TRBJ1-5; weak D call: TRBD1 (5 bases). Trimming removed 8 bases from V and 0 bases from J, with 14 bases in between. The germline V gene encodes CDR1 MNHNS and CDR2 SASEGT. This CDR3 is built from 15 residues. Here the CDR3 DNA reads TGTGCCAGCTCTGACAGTATCAATAGCAATCAGCCCCAGCATTTT. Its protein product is CASSDSINSNQPQHF.

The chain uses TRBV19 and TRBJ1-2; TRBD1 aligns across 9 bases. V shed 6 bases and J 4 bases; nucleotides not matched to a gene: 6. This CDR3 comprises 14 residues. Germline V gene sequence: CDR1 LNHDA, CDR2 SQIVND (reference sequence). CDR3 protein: CASRDRGGGYGYTF. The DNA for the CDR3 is TGTGCCAGTAGGGACAGGGGTGGCGGCTATGGCTACACCTTC.

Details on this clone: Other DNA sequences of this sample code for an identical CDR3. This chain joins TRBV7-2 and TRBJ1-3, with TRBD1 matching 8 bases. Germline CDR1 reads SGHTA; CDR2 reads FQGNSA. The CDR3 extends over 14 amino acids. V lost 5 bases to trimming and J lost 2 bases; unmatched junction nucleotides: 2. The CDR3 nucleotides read TGTGCCAGCAGCCCGACAGGGGCTGGAAACACCATATATTTT. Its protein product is CASSPTGAGNTIYF.

In DNA, the CDR3 is TGTGCCAGCATCCAACAGGGTTCCCGGACTGAAGCTTTCTTT. It yields the protein CASIQQGSRTEAFF. The V call is TRBV6-5, the J call TRBJ1-1; D is possibly TRBD1 (6 bases). The germline V gene encodes CDR1 MNHEY and CDR2 SVGAGI. The CDR3 covers 14 residues. V gave up 7 bases and J gave up 5 bases, with 17 bases separating them.

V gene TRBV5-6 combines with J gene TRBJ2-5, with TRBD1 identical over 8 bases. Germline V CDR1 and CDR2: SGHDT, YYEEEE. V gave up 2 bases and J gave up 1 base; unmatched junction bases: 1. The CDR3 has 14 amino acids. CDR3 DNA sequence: TGTGCCAGCAGCTTTGGACAGGGCCAAGAGACCCAGTACTTC. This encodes CASSFGQGQETQYF.

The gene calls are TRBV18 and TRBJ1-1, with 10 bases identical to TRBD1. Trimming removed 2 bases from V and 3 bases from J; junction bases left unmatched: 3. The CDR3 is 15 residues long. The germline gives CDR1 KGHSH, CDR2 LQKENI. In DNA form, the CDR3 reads TGTGCCAGCTCACCAAGGACAGGGGGTGACACTGAAGCTTTCTTT. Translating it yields CASSPRTGGDTEAFF.

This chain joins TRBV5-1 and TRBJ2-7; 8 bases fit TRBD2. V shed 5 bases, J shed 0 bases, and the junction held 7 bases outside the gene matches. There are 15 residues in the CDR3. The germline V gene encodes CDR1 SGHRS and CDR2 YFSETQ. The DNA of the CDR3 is TGCGCCAGCAGTATCCTAGCGGGCCGCTCCTACGAGCAGTACTTC. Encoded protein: CASSILAGRSYEQYF.

The CDR3 nucleotides are TGTGCCAGCAGCGGACACAGGGACAGCTATGGCTACACCTTC. It codes for CASSGHRDSYGYTF. The genes are TRBV9 and TRBJ1-2; 7 nucleotides line up with TRBD1. There are 14 residues in the CDR3. The V gene's germline CDR1 is SGDLS and CDR2 YYNGEE. With V trimmed by 3 bases and J by 4 bases, 6 bases remained unmatched.

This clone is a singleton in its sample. This chain's CDR3 is CASSPQTTPGTGELFF. CDR3 sequence (DNA): TGTGCCAGCAGCCCCCAGACGACCCCGGGCACCGGGGAGCTGTTTTTT. The V and J genes are TRBV7-7 and TRBJ2-2, with D unclear. Trimming removed 5 bases at V and 4 bases at J, with 17 bases between. The CDR3 has 16 residues. Per germline, CDR1 SSHAT and CDR2 FNYEAQ (reference sequence).

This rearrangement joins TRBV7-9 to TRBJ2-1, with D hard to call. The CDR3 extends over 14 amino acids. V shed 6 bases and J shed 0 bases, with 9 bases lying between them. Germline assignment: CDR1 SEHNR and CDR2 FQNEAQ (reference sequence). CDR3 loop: CASRTSSSYNEQFF. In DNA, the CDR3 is TGTGCCAGCAGGACTTCGAGCTCCTACAATGAGCAGTTCTTC.

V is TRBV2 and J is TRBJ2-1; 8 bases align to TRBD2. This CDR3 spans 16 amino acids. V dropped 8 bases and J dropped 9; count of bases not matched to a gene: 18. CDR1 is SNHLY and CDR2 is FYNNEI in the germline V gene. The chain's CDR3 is CASRELNLGLVGEQFF. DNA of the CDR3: TGTGCCAGCCGGGAGCTAAACCTGGGACTAGTGGGTGAGCAGTTCTTC.

The CDR3 DNA follows: TGTGCCACCAGCAGAGCGGGAGTCCACAATGAGCAGTTCTTC. It yields the protein CATSRAGVHNEQFF. This chain connects TRBV15 to TRBJ2-1; maybe TRBD2 (6 bases). CDR1 LNHNV and CDR2 YYDKDF come from the germline V gene (reference sequence). V was cut by 1 base and J by 5 bases, with 9 bases left in between. This CDR3 is 14 amino acids long.

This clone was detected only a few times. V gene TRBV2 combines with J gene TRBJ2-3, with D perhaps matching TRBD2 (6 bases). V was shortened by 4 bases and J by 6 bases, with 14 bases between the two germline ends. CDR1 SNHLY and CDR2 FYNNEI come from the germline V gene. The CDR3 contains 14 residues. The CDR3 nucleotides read TGTGCCAGCAGTGGACTAGACGGCTCGGATACGCAGTATTTT. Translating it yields CASSGLDGSDTQYF.